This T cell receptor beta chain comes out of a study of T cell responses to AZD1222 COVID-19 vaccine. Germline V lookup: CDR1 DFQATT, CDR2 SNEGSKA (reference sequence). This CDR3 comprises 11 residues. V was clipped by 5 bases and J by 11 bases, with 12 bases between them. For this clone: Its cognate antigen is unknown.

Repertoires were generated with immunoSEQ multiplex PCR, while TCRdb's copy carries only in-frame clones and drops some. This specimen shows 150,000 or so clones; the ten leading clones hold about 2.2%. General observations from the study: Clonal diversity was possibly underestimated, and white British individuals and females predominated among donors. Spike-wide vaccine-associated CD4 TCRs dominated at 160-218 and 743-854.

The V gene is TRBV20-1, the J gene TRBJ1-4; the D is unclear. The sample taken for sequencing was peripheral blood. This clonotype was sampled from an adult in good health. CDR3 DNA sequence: TGCAGTGCTCGGACGGACCTTAAACTGTTTTTT. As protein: CSARTDLKLFF.